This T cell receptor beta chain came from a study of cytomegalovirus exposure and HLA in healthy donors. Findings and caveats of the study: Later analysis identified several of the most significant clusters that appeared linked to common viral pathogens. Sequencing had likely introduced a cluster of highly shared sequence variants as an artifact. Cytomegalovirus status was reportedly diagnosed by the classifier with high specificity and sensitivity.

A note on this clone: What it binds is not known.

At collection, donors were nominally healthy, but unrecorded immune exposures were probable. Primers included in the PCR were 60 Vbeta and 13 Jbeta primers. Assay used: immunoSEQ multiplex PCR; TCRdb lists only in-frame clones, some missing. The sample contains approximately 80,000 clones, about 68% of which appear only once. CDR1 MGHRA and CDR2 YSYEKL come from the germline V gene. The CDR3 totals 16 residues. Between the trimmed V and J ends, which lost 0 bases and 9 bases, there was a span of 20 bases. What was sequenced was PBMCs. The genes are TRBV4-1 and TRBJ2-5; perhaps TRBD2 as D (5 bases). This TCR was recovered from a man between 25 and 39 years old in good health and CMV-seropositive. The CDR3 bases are TGCGCCAGCAGCCAAGAAACGGGGAGCCCTCAGAAGGCCCAGTACTTC. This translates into CASSQETGSPQKAQYF.